The T cell receptor (beta chain) described here comes from a study of blood T cell repertoires in COVID-19. Study-wide background: Samples taken during acute and convalescent COVID-19 were collected in the United States, Italy and Spain. PBMCs, B-cell-depleted T cells, or T cells provided the cDNA or gDNA that made up the material.

Original data processing: By means of reference gene primer amplification, nucleated cell counts were estimated. Sequenced by immunoSEQ multiplex PCR; TCRdb stores in-frame clones only, minus some. For V, J and clone size, that table is used; D and trimming come from the DNA. Of roughly 60,000 clones listed, 81% were seen once; the top ten hold more than 13%. Sequenced input: peripheral blood. The sequence came from an elderly man with acute or convalescent COVID-19.

The CDR3: CASSLQGRNTEAFF. In nucleotides, the CDR3 is TGTGCCAGCAGTCTACAGGGACGGAACACTGAAGCTTTCTTT. The V call is TRBV6-5, the J call TRBJ1-1; tentative D call: TRBD1 (6 bases). This CDR3 contains 14 residues. Germline V gene data show CDR1 as MNHEY and CDR2 as SVGAGI. V shed 5 bases and J shed 1 base, with 11 bases lying between them.